One and the same sample provided the 12 T cell receptor beta chains below, sequenced in a study of blood T cell repertoires in COVID-19. Sequenced by immunoSEQ multiplex PCR; TCRdb stores in-frame clones only, minus some. This table holds 200,000 to 300,000 clones, about 79% found once. Material: peripheral blood. The origin of the receptors is a man aged 35-49 years who had recovered from COVID-19.

V and J are TRBV11-3 and TRBJ2-7, with TRBD1 identical over 8 bases. Trimming removed 2 bases from V and 5 bases from J; junction bases left unmatched: 20. CDR3 length: 19 amino acids. Germline values: CDR1 SGHNT, CDR2 YENEEA. CDR3 bases: TGTGCCAGCAGCTTATATGGGGCCATTTGGACAGGGTATCCCAACGAGCAGTACTTC. The encoded protein is CASSLYGAIWTGYPNEQYF. Full variable domain (outside the CDR3, taken from reference TRBV11-3 and TRBJ2-7): EAGVVQSPRYKIIEKKQPVAFWCNPISGHNTLYWYLQNLGQGPELLIRYENEEAVDDSQLPKDRFSAERLKGVDSTLKIQPAELGDSAVYLCASSLYGAIWTGYPNEQYFGPGTRLTVT.

This chain joins TRBV15 and TRBJ2-3; 8 bases are shared with TRBD2. The CDR3 is made up of 15 amino acids. Germline V gene data show CDR1 as LNHNV and CDR2 as YYDKDF (reference sequence). Germline trimming cut 4 bases from V and 2 bases from J; bases unmatched to any gene: 5. This CDR3 is CATSTLAGPTDTQYF. CDR3 DNA sequence: TGTGCCACCAGCACTCTAGCGGGTCCCACAGATACGCAGTATTTT.

The chain recombines TRBV11-3 with TRBJ1-1; tentative D call: TRBD1 (5 bases). The CDR3 loop spans 14 amino acids. With 3 bases removed from V and 5 bases from J, the gap between germline ends came to 13 bases. In germline, CDR1 is SGHNT, CDR2 YENEEA. CDR3 sequence (DNA): TGTGCCAGCAGCTTTTCTGGGGGGACTACTGAAGCTTTCTTT. Its protein is CASSFSGGTTEAFF.

This clone came up a few times. The genes are TRBV7-2 and TRBJ2-3; TRBD2 matches at 10 bases. The CDR3 runs 14 residues. Losses at the gene ends were 2 bases for V and 6 bases for J; bases not matched to a gene: 2. CDR1 and CDR2 (germline): SGHTA, FQGNSA. The CDR3 sequence is CASSLISGRDTQYF. As DNA, the CDR3 is TGTGCCAGCAGCTTAATTAGCGGGAGGGATACGCAGTATTTT.

The V and J genes are TRBV15 and TRBJ2-3, with TRBD2 as a possible D gene (5 bases). This CDR3 has 16 amino acids. Trimming shortened V by 5 bases and J by 7 bases, and 22 bases separated the two germline ends. The germline V gene encodes CDR1 LNHNV and CDR2 YYDKDF (reference sequence). CDR3 protein: CATSSPTPDFSNTQYF. For the CDR3, the DNA is TGTGCCACCAGCTCCCCTACCCCGGACTTCTCAAATACGCAGTATTTT.

CDR3: CASSLGGTGRDTQYF. CDR3 DNA: TGTGCCAGCAGCTTGGGCGGGACAGGGAGGGATACGCAGTATTTT. V gene TRBV5-4 combines with J gene TRBJ2-3; 9 bases match TRBD1. J was trimmed by 6 bases and V by 0 bases; bases with no gene match: 5. This CDR3 has 15 residues. Germline V lookup: CDR1 SGHNT, CDR2 YYREEE (reference sequence).

This CDR3 is CASRSNTGELFF. The CDR3 DNA follows: TGTGCCAGCAGGTCTAACACCGGGGAGCTGTTTTTT. V and J are TRBV12-3 or TRBV12-4 and TRBJ2-2; no reliable D call. V lost 6 bases and J lost 2, with 4 bases in between. CDR3 length equals 12 residues.

This clone was picked up one time. The J gene is TRBJ1-3, the V gene TRBV29-1; D not resolved. The length of the CDR3 is 14 residues. Germline V gives CDR1 SQVTM, CDR2 ANQGSEA. Deletions cut 5 bases from V and 1 base from J, with 12 bases between. The CDR3 DNA sequence: TGCAGCGTTCAAGGAGGAGTTTCTGGAAACACCATATATTTT. This translates into CSVQGGVSGNTIYF.

This clone came up a few times. The rearrangement links TRBV4-3 to TRBJ2-7, with D tentatively TRBD2 (6 bases). V was clipped by 0 bases and J by 6 bases, with 18 bases between them. The CDR3 totals 16 residues. The germline V gene encodes CDR1 LGHNA and CDR2 YSLEER. The CDR3 sequence: CASSQDITGLPFEQYF. CDR3 coding DNA: TGCGCCAGCAGCCAAGATATCACGGGACTCCCCTTCGAGCAGTACTTC.

The gene calls are TRBV14 and TRBJ2-2; D unresolved. CDR3 length equals 13 residues. Trimming stripped 2 bases from V and 6 bases from J, with 7 bases between. The V gene's germline CDR1 is SGHDN and CDR2 FVKESK. The CDR3 region has the DNA TGTGCCAGCAGCCAAATTATCGCCGGGGAGCTGTTTTTT. Protein product: CASSQIIAGELFF.

The rearrangement links TRBV10-3 to TRBJ2-1; 12 bases line up with TRBD1. The V gene's germline CDR1 is ENHRY and CDR2 SYGVKD. Trimming at V came to 6 bases and at J to 8 bases, leaving 8 bases not matched to a gene. This CDR3 has 15 residues. Here the CDR3 reads CAISPGTGGVDEQFF. Here the CDR3 DNA reads TGTGCCATCAGCCCCGGGACAGGGGGCGTGGATGAGCAGTTCTTC.

The chain carries TRBV10-2 and TRBJ2-1; 7 bases map to TRBD2. The CDR3 covers 15 residues. Germline V gene data show CDR1 as WSHSY and CDR2 as SAAADI. The trim removed 4 bases at V and 7 bases at J, leaving 10 bases unmatched. As DNA, the CDR3 is TGCGCCAGCAGTGTTCGGTACGGGAGGAGGAATGAGCAGTTCTTC. It is translated as CASSVRYGRRNEQFF.